The 15 T cell receptor beta chains in this list originate from one sample, sequenced in a study of post-analysis software for immune sequencing data. Overall study findings and caveats: Four to six TRBV segments were more frequent in patients than controls; TRBV5-6, TRBV5-1 and TRBV20-1 belonged to this group.

These receptors' antigens are unknown. Libraries were made from TCR beta cDNA, and they carried unique molecular identifiers. TCRdb independently ran MiXCR on the PCR reads; one entry per CDR3 protein. The sample shows approximately 350,000 distinct CDR3 sequences, roughly 36% of them seen only once. Input material: blood. These receptors originate from a girl under 18 with multiple sclerosis.

The chain employs TRBV20-1 and TRBJ2-1, with 9 bases lining up with TRBD2. Losses at the gene ends were 1 base for V and 8 bases for J; bases not matched to a gene: 12. Germline CDR1 is DFQATT and CDR2 is SNEGSKA (reference sequence). The CDR3 sequence is 16 residues long. CDR3 region: CSARVRAGGPGDEQFF. The CDR3 DNA reads TGCAGTGCTAGAGTCCGAGCGGGGGGACCAGGAGATGAGCAGTTCTTC.

This clonotype has more than one count but fewer than ten. This chain joins TRBV5-1 and TRBJ2-1; 10 bases are a match to TRBD2. Germline CDR1 is SGHRS and CDR2 is YFSETQ. The CDR3 covers 15 residues. The ends lost 4 bases at V and 8 bases at J; junction bases unmatched: 9. DNA for the CDR3: TGCGCCAGCAGCCCTGGACTAGCGGTCTGGGATGAGCAGTTCTTC. Its translation: CASSPGLAVWDEQFF.

V gene TRBV28 combines with J gene TRBJ2-7, with TRBD1 matching over 9 bases. CDR1 is MDHEN and CDR2 is SYDVKM in the germline V gene. The CDR3 spans 15 residues. V trimming: 4 bases; J trimming: 4 bases; junction bases outside the gene matches: 8. The CDR3 DNA reads as TGTGCCAGCAGTTCAAGTCAGACAGGGGGATACGAGCAGTACTTC. Its translation is CASSSSQTGGYEQYF. Full variable domain (rest looked up from reference TRBV28 and TRBJ2-7): DVKVTQSSRYLVKRTGEKVFLECVQDMDHENMFWYRQDPGLGLRLIYFSYDVKMKEKGDIPEGYSVSREKKERFSLILESASTNQTSMYLCASSSSQTGGYEQYFGPGTRLTVT.

The J gene is TRBJ2-1, the V gene TRBV20-1; D tentatively reads TRBD1 or TRBD2 (5 bases each). The CDR3 has 15 residues. CDR1 and CDR2 (germline): DFQATT, SNEGSKA (reference sequence). V was clipped by 3 bases and J by 8 bases, with 20 bases between them. The CDR3 loop reads CSASPQGATPYEQFF. The CDR3 bases are TGCAGTGCTAGCCCCCAGGGAGCCACCCCTTATGAGCAGTTCTTC.

This clonotype has only a few counts. This chain connects TRBV7-2 to TRBJ1-1; 8 nucleotides line up with TRBD1. After removal of 3 bases from V and 3 bases from J, the junction contained 3 bases not matched to a gene. Per germline, CDR1 SGHTA and CDR2 FQGNSA. The CDR3 extends over 14 amino acids. The CDR3 region has the DNA TGTGCCAGCAGCTTCACAGGGGGTTACACTGAAGCTTTCTTT. Its translation is CASSFTGGYTEAFF.

Only a few counts were recorded for this clonotype. The rearrangement links TRBV12-3 or TRBV12-4 to TRBJ1-1; D not certain. Trimming cost V 2 bases and J 8 bases, with 15 bases left between them. This CDR3 comprises 14 residues. The CDR3 region has the DNA TGTGCCAGCAGTTTATCCGCCCAAACAGCCGAAGCTTTCTTT. Amino acids: CASSLSAQTAEAFF.

This clonotype was picked up a small number of times. This chain joins TRBV6-4 and TRBJ1-5; weak D call: TRBD1 (5 bases). In germline, CDR1 is MRHNA, CDR2 SNTAGT. The CDR3 is 15 amino acids. Trimming shortened V by 4 bases and J by 1 base, and 11 bases separated the two germline ends. CDR3 DNA: TGTGCCAGCAGTGCACGGGGACCGAGCAATCAGCCCCAGCATTTT. It translates to CASSARGPSNQPQHF.

The chain joins TRBV28 to TRBJ1-2, with a weak D call TRBD1 (6 bases). Trimming shortened V by 2 bases and J by 11 bases, and 18 bases separated the two germline ends. This CDR3 region has 14 residues. Germline V gene data show CDR1 as MDHEN and CDR2 as SYDVKM. CDR3 sequence: CASSLGQSGTTYTF. DNA of the CDR3: TGTGCCAGCAGTTTAGGACAGTCGGGGACAACTTACACCTTC.

This clonotype was observed a few times. The rearrangement uses TRBV10-1 and TRBJ2-7, with TRBD1 as a possible D gene (5 bases). Germline CDR1 is WNHNN and CDR2 is SYGVQD (reference sequence). V lost 2 bases to trimming and J lost 0 bases, with 11 bases between them. This CDR3 has 15 residues. CDR3 sequence (DNA): TGCGCCAGCAGTGAGCCCCAGGGCAGCTCCTACGAGCAGTACTTC. This encodes CASSEPQGSSYEQYF.

The chain recombines TRBV15 with TRBJ2-2, with D maybe TRBD1 (6 bases). The CDR3 is 12 residues long. Trimming took off 4 bases at V and 7 bases at J, with 7 bases between the two ends. Germline V gives CDR1 LNHNV, CDR2 YYDKDF (reference sequence). The DNA for the CDR3 is TGTGCCACCAGCAAGGACAGCGGGGAGCTGTTTTTT. Protein sequence: CATSKDSGELFF.

This clonotype showed up just a few times. The J gene is TRBJ1-6, the V gene TRBV5-1; 9 nucleotides align to TRBD1. This CDR3 is built from 14 residues. Germline loops: CDR1 SGHRS, CDR2 YFSETQ. V shed 4 bases and J 10 bases; nucleotides not matched to a gene: 6. The CDR3 DNA is TGCGCCAGCAGCGACGGGACAGGGCCCTCACCCCTCCACTTT. It specifies CASSDGTGPSPLHF.

The chain joins TRBV20-1 to TRBJ2-7; TRBD2 agrees at 8 bases. Trimming at V came to 5 bases and at J to 3 bases, leaving 6 bases not matched to a gene. The CDR3 consists of 13 residues. Per the germline V gene, CDR1 is DFQATT and CDR2 is SNEGSKA (reference sequence). The CDR3: CSARRGGDYEQYF. The CDR3 region has the DNA TGCAGTGCTCGACGGGGGGGAGACTACGAGCAGTACTTC.

This clonotype has at least ten counts. This chain links TRBV12-3 or TRBV12-4 with TRBJ2-7; 8 bases are shared with TRBD1. This CDR3 comprises 17 residues. The ends lost 4 bases at V and 1 base at J; junction bases unmatched: 12. The CDR3: CASSSWGYRGNSYEQYF. The CDR3 DNA reads as TGTGCCAGCAGTTCCTGGGGGTACAGGGGGAATTCCTACGAGCAGTACTTC.

The V and J genes are TRBV11-2 and TRBJ1-2; tentatively, D is TRBD1 (6 bases). The V and J ends lost 5 bases and 4 bases respectively, with 20 bases between them. The CDR3 is 16 amino acids. Germline CDR1 SGHAT, CDR2 FQNNGV. The chain's CDR3 is CASSTLSKQGSYGYTF. CDR3 coding DNA: TGTGCCAGCAGCACATTATCCAAACAGGGTTCCTATGGCTACACCTTC.

This clonotype was seen repeatedly, ten times or more. Here the CDR3 DNA reads TGTGCCAGCACCCCCAGGCCCGGGGCCAACGTCCTGACTTTC. This translates into CASTPRPGANVLTF. The chain couples TRBV2 to TRBJ2-6; D ambiguous. CDR1 is SNHLY and CDR2 is FYNNEI in the germline V gene. The CDR3 is 14 amino acids. V lost 7 bases and J 4 bases, leaving 11 bases between the germline ends.